This T cell receptor beta chain was identified in a study of blood T cell repertoires in COVID-19. Study as a whole: COVID-19 samples, acute and convalescent, were from the United States, Italy and Spain. T cells, B-cell-depleted T cells, or PBMCs provided the cDNA or gDNA that served as material.

Seattle-derived patients entered the study during active infection and were followed longitudinally. As handled by the study authors: Estimation of nucleated cell counts was performed using reference gene primer amplification. Using immunoSEQ multiplex PCR, the repertoire was profiled, and TCRdb retains in-frame clones only, with some absent. The DNA was the basis for D and trimming; V, J and clone size are from that table. The sample lists about half a million clones, 89% occurring once. This clonotype was obtained from a man aged 18 to 35 with COVID-19, enrolled during active disease. The sequencing sample was made of peripheral blood.

In DNA form, the CDR3 reads TGTGCCAGCAGCTTAAGGGGTGGGCAAAACAATGAGCAGTTCTTC. The encoded protein is CASSLRGGQNNEQFF. The chain carries TRBV7-9 and TRBJ2-1, with D maybe TRBD1 (5 bases). From germline, CDR1 is SEHNR and CDR2 FQNEAQ (reference sequence). CDR3 length: 15 amino acids. The ends were cut back, 2 bases at V and 5 bases at J, with 13 bases in the middle.